Listed below are T cell receptor beta chains from one sample, sequenced in a study of human T cells and chemical hapten exposure. MiXCR, run by TCRdb on the RACE reads, gives a single entry per CDR3 protein. The repertoire holds roughly 130,000 distinct CDR3 sequences, approximately 8.3% seen once, with 1.5% to 2% in the top ten. Sequenced input: whole blood. Source of these receptors: a male donor in good health. Some clones in this sample may be carry-over from other donors' samples. Both conserved end residues are part of each CDR3. A D gene is named only where the DNA matches it firmly. Some rows mark clone size as missing; the rest say once, few, many or name a class of expanded clone.

clone size	CDR3 length	V gene	D gene	J gene	CDR3 DNA	CDR3 protein
few	15	TRBV12-3/TRBV12-4	TRBD2	TRBJ2-7	TGTGCCAGCAGTAGGGCCAGCGGGGGGGCCTACGAGCAGTACTTC	CASSRASGGAYEQYF
-	15	TRBV10-3	-	TRBJ2-1	TGTGCCATCAGGGGACACGAACACTCCTACAATGAGCAGTTCTTC	CAIRGHEHSYNEQFF
many	14	TRBV20-1	TRBD2	TRBJ2-7	TGCAGTGCTAGTGGGGGAGCGGGAGGGTACGAGCAGTACTTC	CSASGGAGGYEQYF
-	16	TRBV20-1	TRBD2	TRBJ2-7	TGCAGTGCTAGAGATATTGTGGCGGGAGTCACCTACGAGCAGTACTTC	CSARDIVAGVTYEQYF
few	12	TRBV20-1	-	TRBJ2-6	TGCAGTGCGATGACAGGCCCCTTCCTCCTGACTTTC	CSAMTGPFLLTF
many	12	TRBV27	-	TRBJ2-1	TGTGCCAGCAGTCAGAGGGGGGGTGAGCAGTTCTTC	CASSQRGGEQFF
few	18	TRBV7-7	-	TRBJ2-6	TGTGCCAGCAGCTTAGCGGGGGGCACAGGGGCTGGGGCCAACGTCCTGACTTTC	CASSLAGGTGAGANVLTF
many	14	TRBV20-1	TRBD1	TRBJ1-2	TGCAGTGCTAGAGATCCCGGGACAGGGGGAGGCTACACCTTC	CSARDPGTGGGYTF
-	14	TRBV12-3/TRBV12-4	TRBD1	TRBJ1-1	TGTGCCAGCAGACCACAGGGGGCGCGGAGTGAAGCTTTCTTT	CASRPQGARSEAFF
-	15	TRBV9	-	TRBJ2-1	TGTGCCAGCAGCGCCGACGGCGTCTCCTACAATGAGCAGTTCTTC	CASSADGVSYNEQFF